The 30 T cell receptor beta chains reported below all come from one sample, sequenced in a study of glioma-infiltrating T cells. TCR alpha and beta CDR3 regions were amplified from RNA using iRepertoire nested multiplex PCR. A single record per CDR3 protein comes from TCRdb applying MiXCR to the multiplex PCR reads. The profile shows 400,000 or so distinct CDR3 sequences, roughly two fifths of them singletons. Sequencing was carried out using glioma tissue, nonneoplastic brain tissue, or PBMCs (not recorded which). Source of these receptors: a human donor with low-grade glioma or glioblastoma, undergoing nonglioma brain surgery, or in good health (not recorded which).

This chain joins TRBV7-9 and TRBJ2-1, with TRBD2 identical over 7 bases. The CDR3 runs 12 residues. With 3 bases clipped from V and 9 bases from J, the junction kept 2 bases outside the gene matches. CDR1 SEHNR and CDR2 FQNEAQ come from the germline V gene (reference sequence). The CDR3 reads CASSLLAAEQFF. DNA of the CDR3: TGTGCCAGCAGCTTGCTAGCGGCTGAGCAGTTCTTC. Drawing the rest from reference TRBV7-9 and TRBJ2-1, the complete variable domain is DTGVSQNPRHKITKRGQNVTFRCDPISEHNRLYWYRQTLGQGPEFLTYFQNEAQLEKSRLLSDRFSAERPKGSFSTLEIQRTEQGDSAMYLCASSLLAAEQFFGPGTRLTVL.

The CDR3, as DNA: TGTGCCAGCAGCCTTCTAGGACTAGCGAGAGAGCAGTACTTC. Amino acids: CASSLLGLAREQYF. The V call is TRBV7-2, the J call TRBJ2-7, with 9 bases lining up with TRBD2. Germline V lookup: CDR1 SGHTA, CDR2 FQGNSA. The CDR3 contains 14 residues. After removal of 5 bases from V and 7 bases from J, the junction contained 9 bases not matched to a gene.

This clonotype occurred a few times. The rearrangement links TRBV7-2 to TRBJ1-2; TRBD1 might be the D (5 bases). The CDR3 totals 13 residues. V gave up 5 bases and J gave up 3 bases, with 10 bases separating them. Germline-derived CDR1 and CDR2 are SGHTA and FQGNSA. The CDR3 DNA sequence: TGTGCCAGCAGCCTTGGGACCCACTATGGCTACACCTTC. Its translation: CASSLGTHYGYTF.

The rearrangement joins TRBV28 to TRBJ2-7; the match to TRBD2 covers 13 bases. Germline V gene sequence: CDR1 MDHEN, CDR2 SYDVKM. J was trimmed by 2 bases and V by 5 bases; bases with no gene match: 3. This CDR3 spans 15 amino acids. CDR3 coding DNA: TGTGCCAGCAGTGGGACTAGCGGGAAGGCCTACGAGCAGTACTTC. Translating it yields CASSGTSGKAYEQYF.

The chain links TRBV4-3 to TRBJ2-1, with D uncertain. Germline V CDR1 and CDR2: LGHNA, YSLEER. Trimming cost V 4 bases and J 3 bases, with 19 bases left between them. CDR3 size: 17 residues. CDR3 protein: CASSLNLTRDIYNEQFF. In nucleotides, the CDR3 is TGCGCCAGCAGCCTAAATTTGACGAGAGATATCTACAATGAGCAGTTCTTC.

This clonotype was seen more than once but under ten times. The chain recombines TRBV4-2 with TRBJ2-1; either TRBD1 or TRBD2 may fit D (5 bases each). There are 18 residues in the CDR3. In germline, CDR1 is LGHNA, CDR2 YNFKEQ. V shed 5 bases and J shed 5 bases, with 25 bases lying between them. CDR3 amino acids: CASSNKLSRDLGHNEQFF. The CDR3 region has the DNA TGTGCCAGCAGCAACAAACTTTCACGGGACCTTGGCCACAATGAGCAGTTCTTC.

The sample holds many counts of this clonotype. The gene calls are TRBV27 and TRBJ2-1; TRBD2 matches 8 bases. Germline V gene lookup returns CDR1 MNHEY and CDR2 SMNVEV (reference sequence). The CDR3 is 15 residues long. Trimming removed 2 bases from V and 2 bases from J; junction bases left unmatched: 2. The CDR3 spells CASSLILAAYNEQFF. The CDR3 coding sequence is TGTGCCAGCAGTTTAATACTAGCGGCCTACAATGAGCAGTTCTTC.

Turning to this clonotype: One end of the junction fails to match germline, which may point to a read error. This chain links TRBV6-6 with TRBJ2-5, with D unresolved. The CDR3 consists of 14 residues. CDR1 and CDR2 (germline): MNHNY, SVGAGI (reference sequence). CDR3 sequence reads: CASIYGRSQETQYF. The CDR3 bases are TGTGCCAGCATTTACGGACGTAGCCAAGAGACCCAGTACTTC.

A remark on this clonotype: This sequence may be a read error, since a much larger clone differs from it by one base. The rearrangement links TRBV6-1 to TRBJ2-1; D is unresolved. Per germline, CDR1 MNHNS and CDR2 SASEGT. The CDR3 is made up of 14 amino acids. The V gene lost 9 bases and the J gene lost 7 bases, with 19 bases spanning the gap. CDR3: CASRTLGNMNEQFF. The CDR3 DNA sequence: TGTGCCAGTCGAACCCTAGGGAACATGAATGAGCAGTTCTTC.

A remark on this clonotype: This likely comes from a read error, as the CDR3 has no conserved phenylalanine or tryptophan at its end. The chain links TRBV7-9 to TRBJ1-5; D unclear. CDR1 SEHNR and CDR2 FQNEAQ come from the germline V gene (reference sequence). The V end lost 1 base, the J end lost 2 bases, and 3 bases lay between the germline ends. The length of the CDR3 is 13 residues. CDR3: CASSLDGNQPQHL. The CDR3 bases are TGTGCCAGCAGCTTAGATGGCAATCAGCCCCAGCATCTT.

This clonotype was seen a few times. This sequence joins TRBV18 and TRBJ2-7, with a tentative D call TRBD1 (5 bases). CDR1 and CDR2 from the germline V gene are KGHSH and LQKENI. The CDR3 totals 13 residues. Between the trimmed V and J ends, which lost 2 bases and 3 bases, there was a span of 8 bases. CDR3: CASSPGADYEQYF. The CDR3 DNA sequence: TGTGCCAGCTCACCAGGGGCGGACTACGAGCAGTACTTC. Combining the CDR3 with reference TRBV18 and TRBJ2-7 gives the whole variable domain NAGVMQNPRHLVRRRGQEARLRCSPMKGHSHVYWYRQLPEEGLKFMVYLQKENIIDESGMPKERFSAEFPKEGPSILRIQQVVRGDSAAYFCASSPGADYEQYFGPGTRLTVT.

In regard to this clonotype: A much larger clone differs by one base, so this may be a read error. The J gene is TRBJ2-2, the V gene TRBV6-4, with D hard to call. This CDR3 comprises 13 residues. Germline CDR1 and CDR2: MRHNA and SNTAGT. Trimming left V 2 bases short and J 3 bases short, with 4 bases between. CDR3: CASSDGDTGELFF. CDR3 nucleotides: TGTGCCAGCAGTGACGGGGACACCGGGGAGCTGTTTTTT.

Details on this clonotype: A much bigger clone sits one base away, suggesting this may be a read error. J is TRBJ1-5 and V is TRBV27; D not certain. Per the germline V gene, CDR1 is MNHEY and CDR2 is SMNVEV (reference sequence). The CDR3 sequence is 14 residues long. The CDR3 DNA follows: TGTGCCAGCAGACCCCTCTTGGGCAATCAGCCCAAGCATTTT. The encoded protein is CASRPLLGNQPKHF.

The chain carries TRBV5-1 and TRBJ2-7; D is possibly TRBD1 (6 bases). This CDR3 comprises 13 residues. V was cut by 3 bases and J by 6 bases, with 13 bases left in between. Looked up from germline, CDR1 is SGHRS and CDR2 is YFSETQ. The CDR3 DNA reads TGCGCCAGCAGCTCGCCAGGGGAGTTCGAGCAGTACTTC. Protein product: CASSSPGEFEQYF.

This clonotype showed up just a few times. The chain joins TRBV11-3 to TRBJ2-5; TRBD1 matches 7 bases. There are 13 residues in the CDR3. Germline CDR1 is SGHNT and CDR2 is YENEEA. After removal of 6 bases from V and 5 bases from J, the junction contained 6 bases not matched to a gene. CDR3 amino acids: CASSNDRDETQYF. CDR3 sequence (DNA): TGTGCCAGCAGTAACGACAGGGACGAGACCCAGTACTTC.

The CDR3, as DNA: TGTGCCAGCAGTTTATGGGGCGGGAACACCGGGGAGCTGTTTTTT. Its protein product is CASSLWGGNTGELFF. V and J are TRBV27 and TRBJ2-2; tentatively, D is TRBD1 (5 bases). Germline CDR1 is MNHEY and CDR2 is SMNVEV (reference sequence). The V gene lost 1 base and the J gene lost 1 base, with 7 bases spanning the gap. This CDR3 has 15 amino acids.

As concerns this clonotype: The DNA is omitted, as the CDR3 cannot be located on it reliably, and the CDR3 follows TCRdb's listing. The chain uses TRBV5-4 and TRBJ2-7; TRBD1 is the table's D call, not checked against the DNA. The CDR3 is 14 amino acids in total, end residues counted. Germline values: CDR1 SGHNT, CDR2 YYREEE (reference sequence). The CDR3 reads CASSFGTGSYERYF.

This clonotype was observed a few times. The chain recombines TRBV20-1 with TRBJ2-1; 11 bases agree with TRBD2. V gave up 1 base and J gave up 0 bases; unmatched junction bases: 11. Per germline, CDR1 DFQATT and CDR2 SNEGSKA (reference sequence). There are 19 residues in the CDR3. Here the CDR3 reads CSARVRLAGPVGSYNEQFF. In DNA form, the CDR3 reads TGCAGTGCTAGAGTAAGACTAGCGGGACCCGTTGGCTCCTACAATGAGCAGTTCTTC.

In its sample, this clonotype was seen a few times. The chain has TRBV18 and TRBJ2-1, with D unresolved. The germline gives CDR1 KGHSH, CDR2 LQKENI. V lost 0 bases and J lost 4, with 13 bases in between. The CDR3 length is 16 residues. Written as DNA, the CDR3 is TGTGCCAGCTCACCACCTGGGTCGAACAGATACAATGAGCAGTTCTTC. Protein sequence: CASSPPGSNRYNEQFF.

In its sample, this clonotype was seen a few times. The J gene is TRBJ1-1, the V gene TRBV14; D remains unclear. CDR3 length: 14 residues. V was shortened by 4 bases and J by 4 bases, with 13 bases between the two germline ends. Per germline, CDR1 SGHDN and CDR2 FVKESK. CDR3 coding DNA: TGTGCCAGCAGCCTAGACTGGCGCGGCACTGAAGCTTTCTTT. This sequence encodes CASSLDWRGTEAFF.

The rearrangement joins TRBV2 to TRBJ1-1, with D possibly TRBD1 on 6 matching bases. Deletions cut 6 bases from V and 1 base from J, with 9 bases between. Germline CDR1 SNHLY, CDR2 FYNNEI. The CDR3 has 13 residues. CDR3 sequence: CASRPGQNTEAFF. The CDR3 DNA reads TGTGCCAGCAGGCCGGGACAGAACACTGAAGCTTTCTTT.

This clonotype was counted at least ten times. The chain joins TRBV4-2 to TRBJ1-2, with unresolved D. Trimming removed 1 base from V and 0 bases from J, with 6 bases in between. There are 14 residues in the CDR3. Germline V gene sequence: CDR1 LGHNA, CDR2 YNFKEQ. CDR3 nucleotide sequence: TGTGCCAGCAGCCAAGGGGTTACTAACTATGGCTACACCTTC. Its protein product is CASSQGVTNYGYTF.

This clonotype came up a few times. CDR3 protein: CSARDIQRESVGELFF. CDR3 nucleotides: TGCAGTGCTAGAGATATCCAGCGGGAGAGTGTCGGGGAGCTGTTTTTT. The chain carries TRBV20-1 and TRBJ2-2; TRBD2 matches at 8 bases. Unmatched junction bases numbered 10, after V lost 0 bases and J lost 7 bases. Per the germline V gene, CDR1 is DFQATT and CDR2 is SNEGSKA (reference sequence). This CDR3 is 16 amino acids long.

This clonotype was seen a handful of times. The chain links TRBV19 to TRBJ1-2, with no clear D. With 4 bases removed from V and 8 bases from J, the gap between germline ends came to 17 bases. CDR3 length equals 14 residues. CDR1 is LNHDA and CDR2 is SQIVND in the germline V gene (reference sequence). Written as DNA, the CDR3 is TGTGCCAGTAGTAGCGGGGTCTCGGCATGGGGCTACACCTTC. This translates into CASSSGVSAWGYTF.

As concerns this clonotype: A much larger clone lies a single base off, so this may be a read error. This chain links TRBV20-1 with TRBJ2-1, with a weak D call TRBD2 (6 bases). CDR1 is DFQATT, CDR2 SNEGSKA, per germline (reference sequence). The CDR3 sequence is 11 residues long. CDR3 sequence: CGATTSYEQFF. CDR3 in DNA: TGCGGTGCGACAACTAGCTATGAGCAGTTCTTC.

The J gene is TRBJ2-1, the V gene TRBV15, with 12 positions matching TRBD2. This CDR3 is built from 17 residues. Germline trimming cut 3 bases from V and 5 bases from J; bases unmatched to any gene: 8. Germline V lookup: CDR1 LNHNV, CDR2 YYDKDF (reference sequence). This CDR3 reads CATSSDPSGRGNNEQFF. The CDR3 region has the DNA TGTGCCACCAGCAGCGACCCTAGCGGGAGGGGGAACAATGAGCAGTTCTTC.

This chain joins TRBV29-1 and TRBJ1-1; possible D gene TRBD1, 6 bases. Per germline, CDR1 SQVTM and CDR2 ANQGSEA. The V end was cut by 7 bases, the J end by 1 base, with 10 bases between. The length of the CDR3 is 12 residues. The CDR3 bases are TGCAGCGCCACGGGGGCGAACACTGAAGCTTTCTTT. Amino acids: CSATGANTEAFF.

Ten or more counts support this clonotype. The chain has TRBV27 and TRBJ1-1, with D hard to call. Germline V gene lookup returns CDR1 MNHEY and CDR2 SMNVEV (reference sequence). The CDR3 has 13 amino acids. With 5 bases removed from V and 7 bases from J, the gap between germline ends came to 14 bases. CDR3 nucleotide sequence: TGTGCCAGCAGTCCCCAATTGAGCCGTGAAGCTTTCTTT. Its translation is CASSPQLSREAFF.

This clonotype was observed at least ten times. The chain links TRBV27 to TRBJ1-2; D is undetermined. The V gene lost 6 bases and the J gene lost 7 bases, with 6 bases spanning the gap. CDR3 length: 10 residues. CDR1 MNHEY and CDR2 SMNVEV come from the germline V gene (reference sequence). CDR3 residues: CASREGGYTF. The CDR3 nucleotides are TGTGCCAGCAGGGAGGGTGGCTACACCTTC.

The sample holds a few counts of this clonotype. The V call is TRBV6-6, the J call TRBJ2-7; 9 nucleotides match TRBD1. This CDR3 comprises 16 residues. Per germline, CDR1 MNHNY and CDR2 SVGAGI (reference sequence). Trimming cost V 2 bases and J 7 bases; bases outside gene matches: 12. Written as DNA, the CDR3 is TGTGCCAGCAGTTACATGGACAGGGGACCCACGGGTGAGCAGTACTTC. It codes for CASSYMDRGPTGEQYF.